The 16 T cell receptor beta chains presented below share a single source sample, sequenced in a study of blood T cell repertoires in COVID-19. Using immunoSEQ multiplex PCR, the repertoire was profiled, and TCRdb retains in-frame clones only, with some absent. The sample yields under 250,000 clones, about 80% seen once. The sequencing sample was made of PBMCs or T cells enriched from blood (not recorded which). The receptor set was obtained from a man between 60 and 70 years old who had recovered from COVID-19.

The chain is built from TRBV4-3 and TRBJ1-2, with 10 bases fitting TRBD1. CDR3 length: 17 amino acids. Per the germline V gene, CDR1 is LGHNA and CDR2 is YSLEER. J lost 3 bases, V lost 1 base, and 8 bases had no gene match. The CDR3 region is CASSQAPDRGRDYGYTF. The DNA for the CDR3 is TGCGCCAGCAGCCAAGCCCCAGACAGGGGGCGAGACTATGGCTACACCTTC.

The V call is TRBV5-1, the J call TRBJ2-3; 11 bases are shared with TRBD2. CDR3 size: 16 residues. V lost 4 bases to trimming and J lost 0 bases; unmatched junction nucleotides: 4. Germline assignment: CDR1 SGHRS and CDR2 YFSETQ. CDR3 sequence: CASSVVAGGSTDTQYF. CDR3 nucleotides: TGCGCCAGCAGCGTCGTAGCGGGGGGGAGCACAGATACGCAGTATTTT.

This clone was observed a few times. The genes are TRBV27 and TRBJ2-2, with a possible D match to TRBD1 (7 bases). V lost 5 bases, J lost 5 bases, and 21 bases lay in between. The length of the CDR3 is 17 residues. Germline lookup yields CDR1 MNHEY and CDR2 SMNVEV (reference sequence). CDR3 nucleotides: TGTGCCAGCAGTCCGACATACCGACAGGGAGGAACCGGGGAGCTGTTTTTT. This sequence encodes CASSPTYRQGGTGELFF.

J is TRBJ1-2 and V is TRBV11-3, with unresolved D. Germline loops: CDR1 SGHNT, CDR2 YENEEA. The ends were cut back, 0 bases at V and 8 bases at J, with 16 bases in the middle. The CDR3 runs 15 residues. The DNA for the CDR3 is TGTGCCAGCAGCTTAGATAGTAGCCAACCACGGGGCTACACCTTC. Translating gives CASSLDSSQPRGYTF.

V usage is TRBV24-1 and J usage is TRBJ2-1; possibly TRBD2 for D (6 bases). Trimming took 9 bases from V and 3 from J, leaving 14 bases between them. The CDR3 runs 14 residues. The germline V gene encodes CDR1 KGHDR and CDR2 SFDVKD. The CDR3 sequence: CATGNSGIYNEQFF. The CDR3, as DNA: TGTGCCACCGGAAATAGCGGAATCTACAATGAGCAGTTCTTC.

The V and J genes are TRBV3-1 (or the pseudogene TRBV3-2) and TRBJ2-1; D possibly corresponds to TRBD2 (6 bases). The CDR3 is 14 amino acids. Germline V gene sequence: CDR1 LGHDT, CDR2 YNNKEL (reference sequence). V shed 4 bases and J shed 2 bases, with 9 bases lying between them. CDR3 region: CASSLGGAYNEQFF. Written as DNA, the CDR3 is TGTGCCAGCAGCCTGGGGGGTGCCTACAATGAGCAGTTCTTC.

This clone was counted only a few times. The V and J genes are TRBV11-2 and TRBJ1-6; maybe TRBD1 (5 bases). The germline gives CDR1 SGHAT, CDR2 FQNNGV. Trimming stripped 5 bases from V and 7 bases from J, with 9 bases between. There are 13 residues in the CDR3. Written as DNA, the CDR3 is TGTGCCAGCAGCGGGGGGGGGAATTCACCCCTCCACTTT. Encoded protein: CASSGGGNSPLHF.

The CDR3: CASSWGTLPGNTIYF. CDR3 DNA: TGTGCCAGCAGCTGGGGGACTCTCCCCGGAAACACCATATATTTT. This chain joins TRBV7-9 and TRBJ1-3, with a tentative D call TRBD1 (5 bases). V gave up 4 bases and J gave up 4 bases, with 14 bases separating them. Germline CDR1 reads SEHNR; CDR2 reads FQNEAQ (reference sequence). This CDR3 is built from 15 residues.

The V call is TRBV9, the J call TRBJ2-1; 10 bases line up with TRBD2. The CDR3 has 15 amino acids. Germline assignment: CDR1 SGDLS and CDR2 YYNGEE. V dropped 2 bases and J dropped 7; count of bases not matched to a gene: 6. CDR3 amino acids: CASSVSGGARNEQFF. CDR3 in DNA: TGTGCCAGCAGCGTGAGCGGGGGGGCGAGGAATGAGCAGTTCTTC.

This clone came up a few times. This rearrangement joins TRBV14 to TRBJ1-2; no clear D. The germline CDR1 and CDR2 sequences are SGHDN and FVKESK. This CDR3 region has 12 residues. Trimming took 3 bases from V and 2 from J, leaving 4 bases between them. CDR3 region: CASSHQNYGYTF. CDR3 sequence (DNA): TGTGCCAGCAGCCACCAGAACTATGGCTACACCTTC.

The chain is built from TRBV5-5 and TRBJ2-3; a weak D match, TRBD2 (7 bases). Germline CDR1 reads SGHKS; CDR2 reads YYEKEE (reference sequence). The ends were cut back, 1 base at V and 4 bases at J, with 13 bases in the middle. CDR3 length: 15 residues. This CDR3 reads CASSLWEGGADTQYF. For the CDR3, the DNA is TGTGCCAGCAGCTTGTGGGAGGGGGGCGCAGATACGCAGTATTTT.

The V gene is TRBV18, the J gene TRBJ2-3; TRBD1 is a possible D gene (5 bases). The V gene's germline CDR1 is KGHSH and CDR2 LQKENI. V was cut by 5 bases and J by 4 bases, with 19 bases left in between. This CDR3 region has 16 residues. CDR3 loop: CASSWIYLQGADTQYF. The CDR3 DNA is TGTGCCAGCTCATGGATTTATTTGCAGGGTGCAGATACGCAGTATTTT.

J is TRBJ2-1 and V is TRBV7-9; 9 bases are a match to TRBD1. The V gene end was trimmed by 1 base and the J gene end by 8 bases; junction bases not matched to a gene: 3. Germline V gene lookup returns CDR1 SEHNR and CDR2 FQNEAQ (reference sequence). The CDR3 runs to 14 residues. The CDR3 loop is CASSLVGQGDEQFF. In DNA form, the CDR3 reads TGTGCCAGCAGCTTAGTGGGACAGGGTGATGAGCAGTTCTTC.

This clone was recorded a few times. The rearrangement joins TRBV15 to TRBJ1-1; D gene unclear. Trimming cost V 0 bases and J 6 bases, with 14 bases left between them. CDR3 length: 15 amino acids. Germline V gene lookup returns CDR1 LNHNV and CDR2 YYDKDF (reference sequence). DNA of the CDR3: TGTGCCACCAGCAGAGATCTTCTTCCGGGATCTGAAGCTTTCTTT. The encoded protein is CATSRDLLPGSEAFF.

The CDR3 DNA is TGTGCCTGGAGCGCACCGTCACGGGCTTTCTTT. Translating it yields CAWSAPSRAFF. V usage is TRBV30 and J usage is TRBJ1-1; D not resolved. The CDR3 length is 11 residues. Looked up from germline, CDR1 is GTSNPN and CDR2 is SVGIG (reference sequence). Trimming took 3 bases from V and 11 from J, leaving 13 bases between them.

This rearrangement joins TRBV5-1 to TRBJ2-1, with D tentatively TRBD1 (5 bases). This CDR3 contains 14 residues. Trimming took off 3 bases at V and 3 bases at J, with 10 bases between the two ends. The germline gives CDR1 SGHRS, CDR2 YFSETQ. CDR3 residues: CASSYQGGYNEQFF. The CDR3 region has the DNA TGCGCCAGCAGCTATCAGGGCGGCTACAATGAGCAGTTCTTC.